The entry below describes one TCR beta chain. Germline CDR1 reads SGHDT; CDR2 reads YYEEEE. The CDR3 is 15 amino acids. The TCR beta sequencing libraries came from UMI-labeled 5' RACE. From its re-call of the 5' RACE reads, TCRdb lists each CDR3 protein once, without DNA. The sample includes more than 15,000 distinct CDR3 sequences. These data come from a study of human CD8 memory T cell subsets. Sequencing input: CD8+ stem-like memory T cells (TSCM and TCM) sorted from PBMCs. Subset here: stem-like memory CD8 T cells (TSTEM), CCR7+ PD-1- TIGIT-. The sequence was collected from a human donor in good health. The chain joins TRBV5-6 to TRBJ2-5; TCRdb gives TRBD1 as the D gene, but with no DNA this cannot be confirmed. This CDR3 is CASSKDRGLQETQYF.